The 21 T cell receptor beta chains below were found in one sample sequenced in a study of regulatory T cells in long-lasting Graves disease. To make TCR beta libraries, researchers used iRepertoire HTBI primers and Arm-PCR of CDR3 regions. Each CDR3 protein gets one entry after TCRdb re-called the multiplex PCR reads with MiXCR. The table has hundreds of thousands of distinct CDR3 sequences, less than 15% seen once; the top ten hold about 9.1%. Stated time point: newly diagnosed GD, antithyroid drugs for less than 3 months. The TCR library was made from RNA extracted from PBMCs. Separately, the same data were catalogued under a study of T cells in Graves' hyperthyroidism and ophthalmopathy.

Source: peripheral blood mononuclear cells (PBMCs), taken at new diagnosis, from a patient treated with antithyroid drugs. The source is a man aged 25 to 40 with Graves disease.

This clonotype was seen ten or more times. CDR3 protein: CASSKGSRDEQFF. The DNA of the CDR3 is TGTGCCAGCAGTAAGGGTTCACGCGATGAGCAGTTCTTC. This chain joins TRBV28 and TRBJ2-1; no clear D gene. This CDR3 is 13 amino acids long. V was shortened by 5 bases and J by 8 bases, with 13 bases between the two germline ends. CDR1 and CDR2 (germline): MDHEN, SYDVKM.

The genes are TRBV27 and TRBJ1-5, with a weak D call TRBD1 (5 bases). The CDR3 has 16 residues. Germline V lookup: CDR1 MNHEY, CDR2 SMNVEV (reference sequence). The V end lost 0 bases, the J end lost 1 base, and 10 bases lay between the germline ends. The CDR3 DNA follows: TGTGCCAGCAGTTTATCCGGGGGATTGAGCAATCAGCCCCAGCATTTT. This gives the protein CASSLSGGLSNQPQHF.

This clonotype was observed at least ten times. The chain combines TRBV3-1 with TRBJ2-7; 7 positions agree with TRBD2. CDR1 is LGHDT and CDR2 is YNNKEL in the germline V gene (reference sequence). V shed 4 bases and J 2 bases; nucleotides not matched to a gene: 2. This CDR3 contains 13 residues. In DNA form, the CDR3 reads TGTGCCAGCAGCCCTAGCGGACCCTACGAGCAGTACTTC. Its protein product is CASSPSGPYEQYF.

In this sample, this clonotype turned up many times. The V call is TRBV9, the J call TRBJ2-3; D remains ambiguous. Between the trimmed V and J ends, which lost 4 bases and 2 bases, there was a span of 11 bases. This CDR3 has 14 amino acids. The germline CDR1 and CDR2 sequences are SGDLS and YYNGEE. CDR3 in DNA: TGTGCCAGCAGCCCACTCATGGACACAGATACGCAGTATTTT. Its translation: CASSPLMDTDTQYF.

This clonotype was seen at least ten times. The chain recombines TRBV20-1 with TRBJ2-4, with no clear D. Germline V lookup: CDR1 DFQATT, CDR2 SNEGSKA (reference sequence). Trimming removed 2 bases from V and 10 bases from J, with 9 bases in between. This CDR3 is 11 amino acids long. Here the CDR3 DNA reads TGCAGTGCTAGATATACTACGATTCAGTACTTC. Amino acids: CSARYTTIQYF.

Remarks on this clonotype: A much larger clone differs from this one at a single base, so this may be a read error. This chain uses TRBV27 with TRBJ2-2; D is perhaps TRBD2 (6 bases). This CDR3 is 15 amino acids long. Germline loops: CDR1 MNHEY, CDR2 SMNVEV (reference sequence). The CDR3 loop reads CASNGGNRNTGELLF. CDR3 coding DNA: TGTGCCAGCAACGGAGGGAACAGAAACACCGGGGAGCTGCTTTTT.

The table lists this clonotype with a few counts. A single base separates this from a much larger clone, so it may be a read error. This chain links TRBV20-1 with TRBJ2-5; D is perhaps TRBD2 (6 bases). Per the germline V gene, CDR1 is DFQATT and CDR2 is SNEGSKA (reference sequence). The CDR3 has 13 amino acids. CDR3 in amino acids: CSARGAGQEIQYF. The CDR3 DNA sequence: TGCAGTGCTAGAGGAGCGGGCCAAGAGATCCAGTACTTC.

This clonotype showed up many times. The junction does not match germline at one end; this may be a read error. The chain joins TRBV5-5 to TRBJ2-5; either TRBD1 or TRBD2 may fit D (5 bases each). Germline V gives CDR1 SGHKS, CDR2 YYEKEE (reference sequence). This CDR3 is built from 13 residues. The DNA of the CDR3 is TGCGCCAGCAGCCTGGGGACGAAAGAGACCCAGTACTTC. Protein sequence: CASSLGTKETQYF.

As to this clonotype: One end of the junction does not line up with germline, which may come from a read error. The chain uses TRBV5-1 and TRBJ1-1; possible D gene TRBD1, 5 bases. Germline-derived CDR1 and CDR2 are SGHRS and YFSETQ. The CDR3 extends over 14 amino acids. CDR3 coding DNA: TGTGCCAGCAGCTTGATCGGGGGAGGAACTGAAGCTTTCTTT. Translation: CASSLIGGGTEAFF.

J is TRBJ2-3 and V is TRBV14; 7 nucleotides line up with TRBD2. The CDR3 is made up of 16 amino acids. Germline CDR1 and CDR2: SGHDN and FVKESK. V was pared by 2 bases and J by 1 base, with 6 bases of the junction left unmatched. CDR3 amino acids: CASSQTAGVGTDTQYF. The CDR3 DNA sequence: TGTGCCAGCAGCCAAACCGCGGGAGTAGGCACAGATACGCAGTATTTT.

The chain couples TRBV25-1 to TRBJ2-3, with a tentative D call TRBD1 (5 bases). The assigned J gene may be wrong: the sequence end matches TRBJ2-5 better. CDR1 and CDR2 (germline): MGHDK, SYGVNS. The CDR3 runs 13 residues. The CDR3 DNA reads TGTGCCAGCAGTGGGACAAACCCAGAGACCCAGTACTTC. This gives the protein CASSGTNPETQYF.

This clonotype has at least ten counts. The CDR3 DNA sequence: TGTGCCAGCTATTCGACAGGGGGAAGTGAAAAACTGTTTTTT. This gives the protein CASYSTGGSEKLFF. The rearrangement links TRBV6-1 to TRBJ1-4; 9 nucleotides line up with TRBD1. Germline V gene data show CDR1 as MNHNS and CDR2 as SASEGT. The CDR3 spans 14 residues. With V trimmed by 8 bases and J by 7 bases, 8 bases remained unmatched.

This clonotype was counted ten times or more. One end of the junction is discordant with germline, which a read error may explain. This chain links TRBV5-1 with TRBJ2-1, with D possibly being TRBD1 (6 bases). The germline V gene has CDR1 SGHRS and CDR2 YFSETQ. The CDR3 runs 16 residues. The CDR3 sequence is CASSWGQGYSYNEQFF. As DNA, the CDR3 is TGTGCCAGCAGCTGGGGGCAGGGTTACTCCTACAATGAGCAGTTCTTC. The variable domain in full, completed from reference TRBV5-1 and TRBJ2-1, reads KAGVTQTPRYLIKTRGQQVTLSCSPISGHRSVSWYQQTPGQGLQFLFEYFSETQRNKGNFPGRFSGRQFSNSRSEMNVSTLELGDSALYLCASSWGQGYSYNEQFFGPGTRLTVL.

This clonotype was counted only a few times. The chain joins TRBV5-1 to TRBJ1-4; D gene ambiguous. CDR1 and CDR2 (germline): SGHRS, YFSETQ. V was cut by 0 bases and J by 5 bases, with 14 bases left in between. CDR3 length: 16 amino acids. CDR3 in DNA: TGCGCCAGCAGCTTGGAATATCTTAATCGGAATGAAAAACTGTTTTTT. It encodes CASSLEYLNRNEKLFF.

This clonotype was found many times. The chain combines TRBV10-2 with TRBJ1-5, with no clear D. Between the trimmed V and J ends, which lost 2 bases and 7 bases, there was a span of 12 bases. This CDR3 has 14 amino acids. Germline V gives CDR1 WSHSY, CDR2 SAAADI. Here the CDR3 reads CASSESWGGQPQHF. The CDR3 coding sequence is TGCGCCAGCAGTGAGAGTTGGGGTGGGCAGCCCCAGCATTTT.

As for this clonotype: A read error may be the cause here, since a much bigger clone is one base away. The V call is TRBV10-1, the J call TRBJ2-5; D is unclear. CDR1 is WNHNN and CDR2 is SYGVQD in the germline V gene (reference sequence). Trimming left V 3 bases short and J 3 bases short, with 11 bases between. The CDR3 runs 14 residues. CDR3 in amino acids: CASSEGVAKETQYF. DNA of the CDR3: TGCGCCAGCAGTGAAGGAGTGGCCAAAGAGACCCAGTACTTC.

The rearrangement joins TRBV6-2 or TRBV6-3 to TRBJ2-7; 11 nucleotides match TRBD1. J was trimmed by 6 bases and V by 5 bases; bases with no gene match: 6. CDR1 and CDR2 from the germline V gene are MNHEY and SVGEGT. The CDR3 totals 14 residues. The CDR3, as DNA: TGTGCCAGCAGTCGCGGGACAGGGGGAGGCGAGCAGTACTTC. Protein: CASSRGTGGGEQYF.

This chain's CDR3 is CASSNDREGQPQHF. DNA for the CDR3: TGTGCCAGCAGCAATGACAGGGAGGGTCAGCCCCAGCATTTT. The V gene is TRBV14, the J gene TRBJ1-5; 7 bases agree with TRBD1. The CDR3 consists of 14 residues. CDR1 SGHDN and CDR2 FVKESK come from the germline V gene. V was pared by 5 bases and J by 6 bases, with 7 bases of the junction left unmatched. The full variable domain, with the rest looked up from reference TRBV14 and TRBJ1-5, is EAGVTQFPSHSVIEKGQTVTLRCDPISGHDNLYWYRRVMGKEIKFLLHFVKESKQDESGMPNNRFLAERTGGTYSTLKVQPAELEDSGVYFCASSNDREGQPQHFGDGTRLSIL.

This clonotype was detected only a few times. The chain combines TRBV5-1 with TRBJ2-1; the D gene is possibly TRBD2 (6 bases). Trimming cost V 3 bases and J 9 bases, with 10 bases left between them. Germline CDR1 is SGHRS and CDR2 is YFSETQ. The CDR3 runs to 12 residues. As DNA, the CDR3 is TGCGCCAGCAGCTACGGGAGAACTGAGCAGTTCTTC. Amino acids: CASSYGRTEQFF. Full variable domain (outside the CDR3, taken from reference TRBV5-1 and TRBJ2-1): KAGVTQTPRYLIKTRGQQVTLSCSPISGHRSVSWYQQTPGQGLQFLFEYFSETQRNKGNFPGRFSGRQFSNSRSEMNVSTLELGDSALYLCASSYGRTEQFFGPGTRLTVL.

This chain links TRBV6-5 with TRBJ1-4, with TRBD1 matching over 7 bases. Trimming took 3 bases from V and 8 from J; bases not matched to a gene: 6. Germline V CDR1 and CDR2: MNHEY, SVGAGI. The CDR3 length is 14 residues. The CDR3: CASSYTRGGEKLFF. CDR3 in DNA: TGTGCCAGCAGTTATACCCGAGGGGGCGAAAAACTGTTTTTT.

This clonotype was recorded many times. The chain carries TRBV5-4 and TRBJ2-3, with 10 bases that match TRBD2. In germline, CDR1 is SGHNT, CDR2 YYREEE (reference sequence). The CDR3 has 15 amino acids. After removal of 3 bases from V and 2 bases from J, the junction contained 3 bases not matched to a gene. The CDR3 DNA reads as TGTGCCAGCAGCTGGGGACTAGCGACCACAGATACGCAGTATTTT. This encodes CASSWGLATTDTQYF.